This T cell receptor (beta chain) was identified in a study of blood T cell repertoires in COVID-19. Generated by immunoSEQ multiplex PCR, the TCRdb table keeps only in-frame clones and is missing some. This sample carries around 230,000 clones, 75% to 85% of them seen once, and the ten largest clones take around 9.2%. This clonotype was sampled from a middle-aged man who had recovered from COVID-19. The sample comprised PBMCs or T cells enriched from blood (not recorded which).

This CDR3 reads CATSIGGGGQPQHF. CDR3 nucleotide sequence: TGTGCCACCAGCATCGGGGGCGGGGGTCAGCCCCAGCATTTT. V usage is TRBV15 and J usage is TRBJ1-5; the D gene is possibly TRBD1 (6 bases). The CDR3 has 14 residues. Germline V gene data show CDR1 as LNHNV and CDR2 as YYDKDF (reference sequence). Trimming took off 4 bases at V and 6 bases at J, with 13 bases between the two ends.